This T cell receptor (beta chain) was documented in a study of cytomegalovirus exposure and HLA in healthy donors. Comments on this clone: Its target is unknown.

Study-wide results and caveats: Despite most TCR sequences being rare, some public TCRs occurred in many donors. Reported findings show TCR beta sequences accurately forecast HLA-A and HLA-B alleles in most subjects. In an earlier analysis, most TCR beta V segments were productive about 87% or about 30% of the time.

This CDR3 is 16 amino acids long. CDR1 is PRHDT and CDR2 is FYEKMQ in the germline V gene (reference sequence). V gave up 5 bases and J gave up 2 bases; unmatched junction bases: 9. The PCR ran on 60 Vbeta and 13 Jbeta primers. Using immunoSEQ multiplex PCR, the repertoire was profiled, and TCRdb retains in-frame clones only, with some absent. The record lists about 130,000 clones, of which the ten most abundant hold about 1.5%. What was sequenced was PBMCs. This rearrangement joins TRBV13 to TRBJ2-1; 7 nucleotides line up with TRBD2. This receptor was identified in a middle-aged woman in good health and CMV-seropositive. CDR3 protein: CASSRATGTTYNEQFF. DNA for the CDR3: TGTGCCAGCAGCCGAGCGACCGGGACTACCTACAATGAGCAGTTCTTC.